Presented here are 29 T cell receptor beta chains from one specimen sequenced in a study of vaccination and CD4 T cells after COVID-19 (dated by TCRdb to the early 2020s). The time point label on this specimen signifies: late sampling 161 to 241 days after vaccination in a few convalescent patients. To prepare the library, PCR was applied. Sequencing took place on an Illumina iSeq 100. The raw public data were reprocessed by TCRdb itself: fastp quality trimming at Q25, MiXCR clonotype calling, in-frame beta chains only. Each entry merges the rows of one CDR3 protein and shows their most common DNA and genes. This sample is represented by about 30,000 distinct CDR3 sequences; approximately 49% of them were singletons. About 5.8% of the sample comes from the top ten. The source material was CD4+ T cells from blood, sampled about 7 months after SARS-CoV-2 vaccination. These receptors were collected from a human donor who had recovered from COVID-19.

This CDR3 is CASSSWGRGQETQYF. The CDR3 DNA sequence: TGTGCCAGCAGCTCTTGGGGCAGGGGGCAAGAGACCCAGTACTTC. The V call is TRBV27, the J call TRBJ2-5; 7 bases are shared with TRBD1. CDR1 and CDR2 from the germline V gene are MNHEY and SMNVEV (reference sequence). V gave up 6 bases and J gave up 2 bases; unmatched junction bases: 9. The CDR3 runs 15 residues.

This clonotype was observed a handful of times. The chain employs TRBV5-4 and TRBJ2-7; 13 bases line up with TRBD2. The CDR3 has 14 amino acids. The junction had 5 bases not matched to a gene; V was cut back by 4 bases and J by 7 bases. Germline CDR1 reads SGHNT; CDR2 reads YYREEE (reference sequence). DNA for the CDR3: TGTGCCAGCAGCCCGGGACTAGCGGGGTCTGAGCAGTACTTC. Translating gives CASSPGLAGSEQYF.

This clonotype has a handful of counts. The rearrangement links TRBV6-5 to TRBJ2-7; D is unresolved. Germline lookup yields CDR1 MNHEY and CDR2 SVGAGI. CDR3 size: 11 residues. V was cut by 0 bases and J by 5 bases, with 2 bases left in between. CDR3: CASSYSHEQYF. The DNA of the CDR3 is TGTGCCAGCAGTTACTCTCACGAGCAGTACTTC.

This clonotype was seen more than once but under ten times. This rearrangement joins TRBV20-1 to TRBJ2-2; possibly TRBD1 or TRBD2 for D (5 bases each). The germline V gene has CDR1 DFQATT and CDR2 SNEGSKA (reference sequence). V lost 6 bases to trimming and J lost 4 bases, with 12 bases between them. CDR3 length: 13 amino acids. CDR3 residues: CSAGGGSTGELFF. CDR3 nucleotide sequence: TGCAGTGCGGGTGGGGGTAGCACCGGGGAGCTGTTTTTT.

The chain couples TRBV28 to TRBJ1-5; 8 bases line up with TRBD1. Germline-derived CDR1 and CDR2 are MDHEN and SYDVKM. CDR3 length: 16 residues. The J segment lost 3 bases and the V segment lost 2 bases, leaving 6 bases of the junction unmatched. CDR3 in amino acids: CASSLGSRGLNQPQHF. As DNA, the CDR3 is TGTGCCAGCAGTTTAGGATCCAGGGGGCTCAATCAGCCCCAGCATTTT.

This clonotype occurred a few times. This chain joins TRBV7-9 and TRBJ1-6, with no clear D. Per germline, CDR1 SEHNR and CDR2 FQNEAQ (reference sequence). The CDR3 loop spans 15 amino acids. V dropped 3 bases and J dropped 8 bases, with 14 bases sitting between them. The CDR3 sequence is CASSLARVRDSPLHF. Written as DNA, the CDR3 is TGTGCCAGCAGCTTGGCCCGGGTGAGGGATTCACCCCTCCACTTT.

This chain uses TRBV7-2 with TRBJ2-2; TRBD2 matches at 8 bases. V lost 4 bases and J lost 6; bases outside the gene matches: 19. The CDR3 runs 19 residues. From germline, CDR1 is SGHTA and CDR2 FQGNSA. CDR3 nucleotide sequence: TGTGCCAGCAGCTCGGGACTAGTCTTCTCGGTTGATCTCCCCGGGGAGCTGTTTTTT. It codes for CASSSGLVFSVDLPGELFF.

The chain links TRBV5-8 to TRBJ1-2; TRBD1 agrees at 10 bases. Germline V gives CDR1 SGHTS, CDR2 YDEGEE. V lost 4 bases, J lost 2 bases, and 8 bases stayed unmatched. There are 16 residues in the CDR3. For the CDR3, the DNA is TGTGCCAGCAGCACCGGGACAGGGGAAATGAACTATGGCTACACCTTC. It specifies CASSTGTGEMNYGYTF.

The chain couples TRBV19 to TRBJ2-1; D unclear. This CDR3 has 15 residues. Per the germline V gene, CDR1 is LNHDA and CDR2 is SQIVND (reference sequence). V shed 0 bases and J shed 0 bases, with 6 bases lying between them. The CDR3 nucleotides read TGTGCCAGTAGTATAGAGTTAAGCTCCTACAATGAGCAGTTCTTC. This encodes CASSIELSSYNEQFF.

This chain links TRBV18 with TRBJ1-1, with 7 positions matching TRBD1. The germline V gene has CDR1 KGHSH and CDR2 LQKENI. Trimming at V came to 6 bases and at J to 3 bases, leaving 4 bases not matched to a gene. This CDR3 has 13 residues. This CDR3 reads CASSLGQDTEAFF. CDR3 sequence (DNA): TGTGCCAGCTCGCTTGGACAGGACACTGAAGCTTTCTTT.

The chain uses TRBV7-9 and TRBJ2-3; D possibly corresponds to TRBD2 (6 bases). Germline V CDR1 and CDR2: SEHNR, FQNEAQ (reference sequence). Trimming cost V 3 bases and J 1 base, with 14 bases left between them. The CDR3 covers 16 residues. For the CDR3, the DNA is TGTGCCAGCAGCTTTCCGACGGGAGCGGGCACAGATACGCAGTATTTT. Translating gives CASSFPTGAGTDTQYF.

Within the sample, this clonotype is medium-sized. V usage is TRBV11-1 and J usage is TRBJ2-3; the D call may be TRBD1 or TRBD2 (5 bases each). Trimming shortened V by 3 bases and J by 2 bases, and 15 bases separated the two germline ends. The CDR3 sequence is 16 residues long. Germline CDR1 reads SGHAT; CDR2 reads FQDESV (reference sequence). CDR3 region: CASSFGADTHTDTQYF. The DNA of the CDR3 is TGTGCCAGCAGCTTCGGGGCAGACACACACACAGATACGCAGTATTTT.

For the CDR3, the DNA is TGCAGTGCTACAAGCCCAGCGGGAGTCTTAAAGCAGTACTTC. This gives the protein CSATSPAGVLKQYF. The chain is built from TRBV20-1 and TRBJ2-7; 8 bases map to TRBD2. The CDR3 is made up of 14 amino acids. J gave up 8 bases and V 4 bases, and 13 bases lay outside the gene matches. The germline gives CDR1 DFQATT, CDR2 SNEGSKA (reference sequence).

As DNA, the CDR3 is TGTGCCAGCAGCATCGGGATTTACACTGAAGCTTTCTTT. Translation: CASSIGIYTEAFF. J is TRBJ1-1 and V is TRBV7-9; D is undetermined. Trimming took off 5 bases at V and 3 bases at J, with 10 bases between the two ends. Germline lookup yields CDR1 SEHNR and CDR2 FQNEAQ (reference sequence). CDR3 length: 13 amino acids.

The genes are TRBV18 and TRBJ1-1; D is perhaps TRBD1 (5 bases). Deletions cut 5 bases from V and 3 bases from J, with 13 bases between. CDR3 length equals 14 residues. Germline V lookup: CDR1 KGHSH, CDR2 LQKENI. CDR3 nucleotides: TGTGCCAGCTCAAGCATGGCCAGGGACACTGAAGCTTTCTTT. Translation: CASSSMARDTEAFF. The whole variable domain, remainder taken from reference TRBV18 and TRBJ1-1, is NAGVMQNPRHLVRRRGQEARLRCSPMKGHSHVYWYRQLPEEGLKFMVYLQKENIIDESGMPKERFSAEFPKEGPSILRIQQVVRGDSAAYFCASSSMARDTEAFFGQGTRLTVV.

This clonotype was observed a single time. The chain recombines TRBV7-2 with TRBJ2-5; TRBD2 is a possible D gene (6 bases). Trimming cost V 2 bases and J 5 bases, with 15 bases left between them. The CDR3 loop spans 15 amino acids. Germline CDR1 SGHTA, CDR2 FQGNSA. The CDR3 DNA sequence: TGTGCCAGCAGCTTAAGTCGGAGGGAAAGGGAGACCCAGTACTTC. Protein: CASSLSRRERETQYF. Drawing the rest from reference TRBV7-2 and TRBJ2-5, the complete variable domain is GAGVSQSPSNKVTEKGKDVELRCDPISGHTALYWYRQSLGQGLEFLIYFQGNSAPDKSGLPSDRFSAERTGGSVSTLTIQRTQQEDSAVYLCASSLSRRERETQYFGPGTRLLVL.

This chain connects TRBV5-4 to TRBJ1-2, with D hard to call. In germline, CDR1 is SGHNT, CDR2 YYREEE (reference sequence). Between the trimmed V and J ends, which lost 4 bases and 4 bases, there was a span of 11 bases. The CDR3 covers 13 residues. CDR3 nucleotides: TGTGCCAGCAGCAGGGAGTCTGTCTATGGCTACACCTTC. Its translation is CASSRESVYGYTF.

This chain joins TRBV15 and TRBJ2-3, with 8 bases aligning to TRBD1. CDR1 LNHNV and CDR2 YYDKDF come from the germline V gene (reference sequence). V shed 5 bases and J 1 base; nucleotides not matched to a gene: 8. The CDR3 runs 16 residues. The CDR3 DNA is TGTGCCACCAGCGCCGACAGGGGAGGTGGCACAGATACGCAGTATTTT. This encodes CATSADRGGGTDTQYF.

A few counts support this clonotype. This rearrangement joins TRBV7-2 to TRBJ1-5; no reliable D call. Trimming took off 1 base at V and 2 bases at J, with 9 bases between the two ends. CDR3 length equals 15 residues. Germline CDR1 is SGHTA and CDR2 is FQGNSA. The CDR3 protein is CASSLEQYGNQPQHF. The CDR3 DNA is TGTGCCAGCAGCTTAGAACAGTACGGCAATCAGCCCCAGCATTTT.

This clonotype has just a few counts. The rearrangement uses TRBV6-1 and TRBJ2-5, with TRBD2 matching over 7 bases. CDR1 and CDR2 from the germline V gene are MNHNS and SASEGT. The CDR3 spans 14 residues. Unmatched junction bases numbered 7, after V lost 6 bases and J lost 3 bases. The CDR3 is CASRRLAEEETQYF. In DNA, the CDR3 is TGTGCCAGCAGACGTCTAGCGGAGGAAGAGACCCAGTACTTC.

This clonotype was recorded a few times. The chain recombines TRBV7-9 with TRBJ1-6, with unresolved D. Germline lookup yields CDR1 SEHNR and CDR2 FQNEAQ (reference sequence). V lost 6 bases, J lost 7 bases, and 16 bases lay in between. The CDR3 loop spans 15 amino acids. The CDR3 loop is CASSPSGSGNSPLHF. CDR3 nucleotides: TGTGCCAGCAGTCCGTCCGGGTCGGGGAATTCACCCCTCCACTTT.

The chain carries TRBV12-3 or TRBV12-4 and TRBJ1-6; a possible D gene is TRBD1 (5 bases). The CDR3 extends over 13 amino acids. Trimming pared 4 bases from V and 7 bases from J, leaving 8 bases between. The CDR3 bases are TGTGCCAGCAGTTCCCAGGGAAATTCACCCCTCCACTTT. Residues: CASSSQGNSPLHF.

This clonotype occurred a few times. This sequence joins TRBV19 and TRBJ1-2, with D hard to call. Germline V gene lookup returns CDR1 LNHDA and CDR2 SQIVND (reference sequence). CDR3 length: 15 amino acids. Trimming removed 7 bases at V and 4 bases at J, with 19 bases between. The CDR3 coding sequence is TGTGCCAGTACCACGGACGGGCTTTCGACCTATGGCTACACCTTC. Protein product: CASTTDGLSTYGYTF.

The genes are TRBV7-9 and TRBJ2-1; D is possibly TRBD2 (5 bases). The V end was cut by 1 base, the J end by 3 bases, with 16 bases between. In germline, CDR1 is SEHNR, CDR2 FQNEAQ (reference sequence). The CDR3 is 17 amino acids. CDR3 sequence (DNA): TGTGCCAGCAGCTTAGTTTGGGGAGAGTTTCTCTACAATGAGCAGTTCTTC. Amino acids: CASSLVWGEFLYNEQFF.

V usage is TRBV19 and J usage is TRBJ2-7; tentatively, D is TRBD2 (5 bases). The germline CDR1 and CDR2 sequences are LNHDA and SQIVND (reference sequence). V lost 7 bases and J lost 1, with 17 bases in between. The CDR3 has 15 residues. This CDR3 reads CASTRRSEGSYEQYF. CDR3 in DNA: TGTGCCAGTACTAGGCGGTCAGAGGGTTCCTACGAGCAGTACTTC.

A single count supports this clonotype. A junction boundary mismatches the germline segment, possibly from a read error. The chain couples TRBV7-2 to TRBJ1-6; a possible D gene is TRBD1 (5 bases). Looked up from germline, CDR1 is SGHTA and CDR2 is FQGNSA. The CDR3 length is 13 residues. The CDR3 is CASGLGASASLHF. CDR3 in DNA: TGTGCCAGCGGCTTAGGGGCCAGTGCATCCCTCCACTTT.

The chain employs TRBV20-1 and TRBJ2-1, with 9 nucleotides matching TRBD2. The CDR3 is 15 residues long. Trimming cost V 4 bases and J 4 bases; bases outside gene matches: 8. Germline-derived CDR1 and CDR2 are DFQATT and SNEGSKA (reference sequence). The CDR3 DNA follows: TGCAGTGCTACCTCCCCGGGACTAGCATACAATGAGCAGTTCTTC. Translated, it gives CSATSPGLAYNEQFF.

V and J are TRBV7-6 and TRBJ2-1; D is uncertain. CDR1 is SGHVS and CDR2 is FNYEAQ in the germline V gene. V was trimmed by 1 base and J by 6 bases, leaving 7 bases between them. The CDR3 runs 13 residues. The CDR3 bases are TGTGCCAGCAGCTTAGATCAAATCAATGAGCAGTTCTTC. This encodes CASSLDQINEQFF.

The rearrangement links TRBV28 to TRBJ1-2; TRBD1 agrees at 7 bases. The CDR3 covers 16 residues. Germline V gene lookup returns CDR1 MDHEN and CDR2 SYDVKM. The V segment lost 11 bases and the J segment 4 bases; nucleotides outside the gene matches: 19. The CDR3 coding sequence is TGTGCCCTAGGGGACGGACAGGCGAGGGCGGGCTATGGCTACACCTTC. Translating gives CALGDGQARAGYGYTF.